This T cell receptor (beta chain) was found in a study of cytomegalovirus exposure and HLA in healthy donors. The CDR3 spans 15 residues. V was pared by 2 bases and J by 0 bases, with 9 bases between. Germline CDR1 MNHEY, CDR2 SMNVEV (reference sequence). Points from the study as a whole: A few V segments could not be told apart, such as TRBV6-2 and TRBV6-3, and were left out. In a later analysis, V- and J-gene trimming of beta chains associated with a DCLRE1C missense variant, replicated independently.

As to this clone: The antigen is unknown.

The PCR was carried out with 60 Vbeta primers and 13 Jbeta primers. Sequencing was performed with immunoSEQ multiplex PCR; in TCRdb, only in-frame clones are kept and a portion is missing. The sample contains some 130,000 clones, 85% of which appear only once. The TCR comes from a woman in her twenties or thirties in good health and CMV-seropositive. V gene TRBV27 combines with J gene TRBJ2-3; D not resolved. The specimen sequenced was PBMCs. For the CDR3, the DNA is TGTGCCAGCAGTTTACGCGCGACTAGCACAGATACGCAGTATTTT. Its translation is CASSLRATSTDTQYF.